The sample holds many counts of the clone carrying this TCR beta chain. What it binds is not known. This sample stems from a study of identical twins. Study findings and constraints: Those out-of-frame alpha sequences shared by twins showed an excess of low generation probability. Modelling approaches yielded underestimates of out-of-frame TCR alpha sharing between monozygotic twins. Fewer insertions marked abundant cord blood beta clonotypes; young adult naive trended weakly, memory not at all. Donors were not followed over many years; analysis was cross-sectional.

Using its own MiXCR run on the 5' RACE reads, TCRdb lists one record per CDR3 protein. The sample has 450,000 to 650,000 distinct CDR3 sequences; around 15% are singletons. The germline CDR1 and CDR2 sequences are SQVTM and ANQGSEA. V was clipped by 5 bases and J by 0 bases; unmatched bases: 3. This CDR3 spans 14 amino acids. These data were also reused for a study on yellow fever vaccine responses in identical twins.

The J gene is TRBJ2-2, the V gene TRBV29-1; TRBD1 aligns across 7 bases. The material sequenced was CD4+ T cells sorted from blood. This TCR derives from a woman younger than 30 in good health. The CDR3 coding sequence is TGCAGCGTTTACAGGGGATCGAACACCGGGGAGCTGTTTTTT. This encodes CSVYRGSNTGELFF.